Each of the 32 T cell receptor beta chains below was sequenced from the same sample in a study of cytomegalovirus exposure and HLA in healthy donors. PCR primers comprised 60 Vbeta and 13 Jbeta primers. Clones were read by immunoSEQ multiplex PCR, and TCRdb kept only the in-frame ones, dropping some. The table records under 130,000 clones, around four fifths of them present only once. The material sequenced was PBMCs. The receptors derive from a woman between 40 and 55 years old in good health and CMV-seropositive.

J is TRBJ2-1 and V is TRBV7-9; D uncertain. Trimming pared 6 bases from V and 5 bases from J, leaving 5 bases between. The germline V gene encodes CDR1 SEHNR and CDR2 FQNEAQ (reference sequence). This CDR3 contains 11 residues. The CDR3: CASRSNNEQFF. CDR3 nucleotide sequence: TGTGCCAGCAGATCCAACAATGAGCAGTTCTTC.

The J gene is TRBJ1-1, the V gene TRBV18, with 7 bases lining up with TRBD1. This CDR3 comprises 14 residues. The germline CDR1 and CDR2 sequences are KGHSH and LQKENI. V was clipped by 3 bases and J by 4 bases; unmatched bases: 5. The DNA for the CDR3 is TGTGCCAGCTCACCCGACAGGGTTGCCACTGAAGCTTTCTTT. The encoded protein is CASSPDRVATEAFF.

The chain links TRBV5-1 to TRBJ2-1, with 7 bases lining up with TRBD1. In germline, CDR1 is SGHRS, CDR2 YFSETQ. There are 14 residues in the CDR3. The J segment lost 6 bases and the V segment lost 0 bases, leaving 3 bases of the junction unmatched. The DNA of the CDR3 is TGCGCCAGCAGCTTGGGTAGGGGGCTCAATGAGCAGTTCTTC. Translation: CASSLGRGLNEQFF.

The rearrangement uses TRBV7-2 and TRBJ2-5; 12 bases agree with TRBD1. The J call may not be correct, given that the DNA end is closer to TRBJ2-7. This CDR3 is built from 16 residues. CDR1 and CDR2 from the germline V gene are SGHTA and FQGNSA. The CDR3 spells CASSPGQGARRYEQYF. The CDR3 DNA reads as TGTGCCAGCAGCCCGGGACAGGGGGCGAGGAGGTACGAGCAGTACTTC.

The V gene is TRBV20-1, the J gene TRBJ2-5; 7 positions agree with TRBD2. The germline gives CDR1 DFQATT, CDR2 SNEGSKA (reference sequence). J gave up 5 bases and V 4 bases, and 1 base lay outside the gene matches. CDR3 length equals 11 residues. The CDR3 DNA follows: TGCAGTGCTAATAGCGGGGAGACCCAGTACTTC. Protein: CSANSGETQYF.

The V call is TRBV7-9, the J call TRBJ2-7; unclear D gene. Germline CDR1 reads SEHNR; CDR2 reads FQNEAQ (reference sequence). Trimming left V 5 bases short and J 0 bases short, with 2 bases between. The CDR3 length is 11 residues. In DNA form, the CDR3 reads TGTGCCAGCAGCCTCTCCTACGAGCAGTACTTC. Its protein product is CASSLSYEQYF.

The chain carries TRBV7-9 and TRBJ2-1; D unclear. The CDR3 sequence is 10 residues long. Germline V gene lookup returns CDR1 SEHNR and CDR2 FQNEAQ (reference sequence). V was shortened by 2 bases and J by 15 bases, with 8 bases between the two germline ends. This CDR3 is CASSLSDAFF. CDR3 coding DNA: TGTGCCAGCAGCTTAAGCGATGCGTTCTTC.

The CDR3: CASSPLFRQGFRNTIYF. Here the CDR3 DNA reads TGTGCCAGCTCACCCCTTTTCCGCCAGGGGTTCAGAAACACCATATATTTT. V usage is TRBV18 and J usage is TRBJ1-3; tentatively, D is TRBD1 (6 bases). Trimming cost V 3 bases and J 5 bases, with 20 bases left between them. CDR1 and CDR2 from the germline V gene are KGHSH and LQKENI. The CDR3 has 17 amino acids.

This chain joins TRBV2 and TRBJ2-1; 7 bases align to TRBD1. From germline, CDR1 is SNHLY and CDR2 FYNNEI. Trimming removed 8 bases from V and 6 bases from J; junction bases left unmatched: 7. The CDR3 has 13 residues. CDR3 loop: CASDPGQSNEQFF. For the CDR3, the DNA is TGTGCCAGCGACCCGGGACAGTCCAATGAGCAGTTCTTC.

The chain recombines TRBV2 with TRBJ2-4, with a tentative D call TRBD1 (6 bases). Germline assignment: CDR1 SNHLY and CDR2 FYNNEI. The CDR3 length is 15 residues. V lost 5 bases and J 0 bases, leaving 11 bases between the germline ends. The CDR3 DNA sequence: TGTGCCAGCAGTTACCAGGGGCTAGCCAAAAACATTCAGTACTTC. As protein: CASSYQGLAKNIQYF.

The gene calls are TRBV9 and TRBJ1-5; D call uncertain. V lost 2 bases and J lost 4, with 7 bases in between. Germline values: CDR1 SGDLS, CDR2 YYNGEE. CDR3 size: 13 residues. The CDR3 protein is CASSVFVNQPQHF. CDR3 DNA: TGTGCCAGCAGCGTTTTCGTTAATCAGCCCCAGCATTTT.

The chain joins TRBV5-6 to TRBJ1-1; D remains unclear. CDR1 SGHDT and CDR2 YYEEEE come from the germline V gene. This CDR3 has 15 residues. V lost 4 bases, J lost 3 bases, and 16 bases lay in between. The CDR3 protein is CASSPRPRRDTEAFF. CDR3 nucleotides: TGTGCCAGCAGCCCAAGACCCCGGAGGGACACTGAAGCTTTCTTT.

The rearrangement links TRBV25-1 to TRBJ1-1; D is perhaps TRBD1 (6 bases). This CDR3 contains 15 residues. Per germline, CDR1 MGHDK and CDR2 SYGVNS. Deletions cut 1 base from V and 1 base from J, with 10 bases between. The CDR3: CASSESGAQNTEAFF. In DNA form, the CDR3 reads TGTGCCAGCAGTGAATCAGGGGCCCAGAACACTGAAGCTTTCTTT.

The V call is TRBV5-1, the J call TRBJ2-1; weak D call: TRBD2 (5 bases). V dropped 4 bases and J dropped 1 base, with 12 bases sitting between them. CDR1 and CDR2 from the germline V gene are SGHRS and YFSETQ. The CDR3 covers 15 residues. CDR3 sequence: CASSLLWESYNEQFF. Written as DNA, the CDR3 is TGCGCCAGCAGCCTCTTGTGGGAGTCCTACAATGAGCAGTTCTTC.

CDR3 sequence reads: CASSYHEGEGYTF. The DNA of the CDR3 is TGTGCCAGCAGTTACCACGAAGGGGAAGGCTACACCTTC. This chain connects TRBV6-5 to TRBJ1-2, with D possibly matching TRBD1 (5 bases). V lost 2 bases and J 8 bases, leaving 12 bases between the germline ends. The CDR3 length is 13 residues. The V gene's germline CDR1 is MNHEY and CDR2 SVGAGI.

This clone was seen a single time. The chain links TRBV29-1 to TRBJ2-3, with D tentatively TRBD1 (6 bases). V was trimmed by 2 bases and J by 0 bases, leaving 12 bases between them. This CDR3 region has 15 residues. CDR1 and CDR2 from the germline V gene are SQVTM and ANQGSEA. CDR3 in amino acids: CSVEPGHISTDTQYF. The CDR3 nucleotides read TGCAGCGTTGAACCGGGACACATTAGCACAGATACGCAGTATTTT.

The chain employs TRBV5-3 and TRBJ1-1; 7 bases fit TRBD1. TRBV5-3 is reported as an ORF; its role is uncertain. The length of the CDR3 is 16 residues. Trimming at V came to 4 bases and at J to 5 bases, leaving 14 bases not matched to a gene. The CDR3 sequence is CARSPAVDRARTEAFF. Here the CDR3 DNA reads TGTGCCAGAAGCCCGGCGGTCGACAGGGCGAGGACTGAAGCTTTCTTT.

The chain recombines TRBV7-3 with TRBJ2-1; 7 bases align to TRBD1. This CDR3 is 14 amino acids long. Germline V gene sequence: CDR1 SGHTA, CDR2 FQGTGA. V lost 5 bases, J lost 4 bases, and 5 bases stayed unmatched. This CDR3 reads CASSVQGEYNEQFF. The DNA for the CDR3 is TGTGCCAGCAGCGTCCAGGGGGAATACAATGAGCAGTTCTTC.

CDR3 DNA: TGTGCCAGCAGTTCGACAGCTAAGCTTTACGAGCAGTACTTC. Translated, it gives CASSSTAKLYEQYF. The chain carries TRBV28 and TRBJ2-7; D may be TRBD1 (5 bases). Per the germline V gene, CDR1 is MDHEN and CDR2 is SYDVKM. Trimming left V 4 bases short and J 4 bases short, with 14 bases between. The CDR3 covers 14 residues. Full variable domain (missing parts from reference TRBV28 and TRBJ2-7): DVKVTQSSRYLVKRTGEKVFLECVQDMDHENMFWYRQDPGLGLRLIYFSYDVKMKEKGDIPEGYSVSREKKERFSLILESASTNQTSMYLCASSSTAKLYEQYFGPGTRLTVT.

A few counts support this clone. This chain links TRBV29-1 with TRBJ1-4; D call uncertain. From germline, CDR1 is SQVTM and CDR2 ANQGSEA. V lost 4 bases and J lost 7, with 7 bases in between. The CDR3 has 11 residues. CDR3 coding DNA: TGCAGCGTTGGAGTTGGTGAAAAACTGTTTTTT. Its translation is CSVGVGEKLFF.

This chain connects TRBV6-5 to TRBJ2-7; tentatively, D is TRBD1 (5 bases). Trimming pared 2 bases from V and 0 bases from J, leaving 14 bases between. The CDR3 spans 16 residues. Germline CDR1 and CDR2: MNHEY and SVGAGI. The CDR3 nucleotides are TGTGCCAGCAGTTACCGGTGGGGAAGGGGCTCCTACGAGCAGTACTTC. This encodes CASSYRWGRGSYEQYF.

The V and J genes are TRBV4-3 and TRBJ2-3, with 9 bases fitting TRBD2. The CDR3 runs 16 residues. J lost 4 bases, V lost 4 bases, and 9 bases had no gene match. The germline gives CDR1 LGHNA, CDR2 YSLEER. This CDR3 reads CASSRISGGPSDTQYF. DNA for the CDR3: TGCGCCAGCAGCCGCATTAGCGGGGGCCCATCAGATACGCAGTATTTT.

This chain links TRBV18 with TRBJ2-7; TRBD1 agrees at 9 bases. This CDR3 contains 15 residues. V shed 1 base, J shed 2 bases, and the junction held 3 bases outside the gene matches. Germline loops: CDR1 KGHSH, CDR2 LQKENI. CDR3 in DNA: TGTGCCAGCTCACCACAAGGACAGGGGACCTACGAGCAGTACTTC. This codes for CASSPQGQGTYEQYF.

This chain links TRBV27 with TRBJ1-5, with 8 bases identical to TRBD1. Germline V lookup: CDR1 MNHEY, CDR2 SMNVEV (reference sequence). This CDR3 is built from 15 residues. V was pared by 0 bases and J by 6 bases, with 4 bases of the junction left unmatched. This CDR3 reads CASSLSAGGGQPQHF. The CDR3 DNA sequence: TGTGCCAGCAGTTTATCGGCAGGGGGCGGTCAGCCCCAGCATTTT.

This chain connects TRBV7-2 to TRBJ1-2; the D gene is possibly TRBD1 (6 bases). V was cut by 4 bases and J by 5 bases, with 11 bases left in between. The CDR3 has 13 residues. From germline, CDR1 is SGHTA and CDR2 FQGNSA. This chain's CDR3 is CASSSDRFYGYTF. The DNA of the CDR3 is TGTGCCAGCAGCTCTGACAGGTTTTATGGCTACACCTTC.

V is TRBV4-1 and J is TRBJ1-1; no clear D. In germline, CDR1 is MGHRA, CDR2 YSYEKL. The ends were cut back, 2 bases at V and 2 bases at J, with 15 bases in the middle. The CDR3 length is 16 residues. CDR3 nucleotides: TGCGCCAGCAGCCAATCCCTGACTCTAAAAAACACTGAAGCTTTCTTT. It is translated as CASSQSLTLKNTEAFF.

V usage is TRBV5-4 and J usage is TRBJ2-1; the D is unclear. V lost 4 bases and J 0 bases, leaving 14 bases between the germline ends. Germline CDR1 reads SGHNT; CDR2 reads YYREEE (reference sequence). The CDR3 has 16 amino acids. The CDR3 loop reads CASSQSPQSSYNEQFF. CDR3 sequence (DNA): TGTGCCAGCAGCCAAAGCCCACAGAGCTCCTACAATGAGCAGTTCTTC.

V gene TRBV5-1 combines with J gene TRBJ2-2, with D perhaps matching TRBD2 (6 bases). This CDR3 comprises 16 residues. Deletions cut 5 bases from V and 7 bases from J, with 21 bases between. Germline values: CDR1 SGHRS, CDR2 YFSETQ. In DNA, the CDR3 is TGCGCCAGCAGACCCCCCGGCGGGATAGGGAACGGGGAGCTGTTTTTT. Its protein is CASRPPGGIGNGELFF.

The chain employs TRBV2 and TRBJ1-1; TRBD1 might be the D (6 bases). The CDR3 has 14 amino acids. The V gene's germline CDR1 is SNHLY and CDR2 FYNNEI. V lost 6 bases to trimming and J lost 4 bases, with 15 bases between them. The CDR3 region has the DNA TGTGCCAGCAGGTTCCACAGGGAAGGCACTGAAGCTTTCTTT. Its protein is CASRFHREGTEAFF.

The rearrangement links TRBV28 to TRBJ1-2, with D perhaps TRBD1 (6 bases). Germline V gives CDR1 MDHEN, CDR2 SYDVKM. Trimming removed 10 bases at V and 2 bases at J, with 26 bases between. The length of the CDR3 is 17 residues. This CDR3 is CATSGGLRARANYGYTF. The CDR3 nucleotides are TGTGCCACCTCCGGGGGGCTCAGAGCCCGAGCAAACTATGGCTACACCTTC.

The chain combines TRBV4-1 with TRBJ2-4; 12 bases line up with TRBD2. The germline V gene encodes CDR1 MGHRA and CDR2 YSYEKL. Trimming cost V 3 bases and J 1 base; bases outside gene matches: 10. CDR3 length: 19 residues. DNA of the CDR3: TGCGCCAGCAGCCAGAGGCTAGCGGGAGGGACATTCGCCAAAAACATTCAGTACTTC. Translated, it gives CASSQRLAGGTFAKNIQYF.

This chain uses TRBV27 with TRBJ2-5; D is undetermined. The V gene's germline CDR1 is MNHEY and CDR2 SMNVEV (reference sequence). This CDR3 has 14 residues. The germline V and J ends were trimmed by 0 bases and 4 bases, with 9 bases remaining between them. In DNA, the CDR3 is TGTGCCAGCAGTTTATCGGCTAGAGGAGAGACCCAGTACTTC. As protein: CASSLSARGETQYF.